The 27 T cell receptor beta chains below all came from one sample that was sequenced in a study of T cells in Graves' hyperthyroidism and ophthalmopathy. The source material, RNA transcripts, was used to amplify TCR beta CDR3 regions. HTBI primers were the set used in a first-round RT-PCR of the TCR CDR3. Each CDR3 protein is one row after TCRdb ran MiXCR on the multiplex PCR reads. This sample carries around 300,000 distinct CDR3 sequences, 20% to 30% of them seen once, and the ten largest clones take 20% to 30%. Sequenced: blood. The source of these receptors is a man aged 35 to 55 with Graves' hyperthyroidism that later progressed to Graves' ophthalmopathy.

In DNA form, the CDR3 reads TGCAGTGCTAGTCGACTGGGGGAGGGCTTAAACGAGCAGTACTTC. It codes for CSASRLGEGLNEQYF. This chain links TRBV20-1 with TRBJ2-7; 7 bases align to TRBD2. J was trimmed by 5 bases and V by 3 bases; bases with no gene match: 13. Germline V gives CDR1 DFQATT, CDR2 SNEGSKA (reference sequence). The CDR3 extends over 15 amino acids.

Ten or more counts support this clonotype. CDR3 amino acids: CASSFPPYEQYF. CDR3 bases: TGTGCCAGCAGTTTTCCGCCCTACGAGCAGTACTTC. The chain carries TRBV6-2 or TRBV6-3 and TRBJ2-7; D not resolved. The CDR3 covers 12 residues. CDR1 MNHEY and CDR2 SVGEGT come from the germline V gene. The V end was cut by 4 bases, the J end by 2 bases, with 6 bases between.

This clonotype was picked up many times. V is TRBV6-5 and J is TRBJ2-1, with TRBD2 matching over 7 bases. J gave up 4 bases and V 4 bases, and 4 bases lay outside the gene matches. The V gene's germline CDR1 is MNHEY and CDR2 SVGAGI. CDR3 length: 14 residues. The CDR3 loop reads CASSLTREYNEQFF. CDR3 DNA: TGTGCCAGCAGTTTAACGCGGGAGTACAATGAGCAGTTCTTC.

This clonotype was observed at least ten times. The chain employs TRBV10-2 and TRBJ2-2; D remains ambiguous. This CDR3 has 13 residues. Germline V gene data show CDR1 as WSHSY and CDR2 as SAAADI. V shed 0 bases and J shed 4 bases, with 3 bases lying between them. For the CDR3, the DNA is TGCGCCAGCAGTGAGTCGCGCACCGGGGAGCTGTTTTTT. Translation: CASSESRTGELFF.

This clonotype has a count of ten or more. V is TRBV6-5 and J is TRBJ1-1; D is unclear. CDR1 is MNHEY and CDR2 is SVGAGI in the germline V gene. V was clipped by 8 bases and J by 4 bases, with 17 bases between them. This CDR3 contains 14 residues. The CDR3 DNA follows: TGTGCCAGCGCGCGCATGGAATTAAGCACTGAAGCTTTCTTT. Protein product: CASARMELSTEAFF.

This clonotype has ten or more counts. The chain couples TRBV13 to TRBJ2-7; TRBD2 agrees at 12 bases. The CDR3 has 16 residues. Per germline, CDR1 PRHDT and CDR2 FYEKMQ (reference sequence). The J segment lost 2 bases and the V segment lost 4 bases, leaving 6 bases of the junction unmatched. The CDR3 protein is CASSSGTSGPTYEQYF. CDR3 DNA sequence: TGTGCCAGCAGCTCCGGGACTAGCGGGCCCACCTACGAGCAGTACTTC.

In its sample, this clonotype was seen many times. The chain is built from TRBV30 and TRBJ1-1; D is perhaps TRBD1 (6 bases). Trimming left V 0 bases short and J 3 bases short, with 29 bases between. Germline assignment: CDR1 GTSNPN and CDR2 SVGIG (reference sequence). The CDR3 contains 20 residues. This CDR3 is CAWSVLRAGRARGIYTEAFF. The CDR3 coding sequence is TGTGCCTGGAGTGTCCTTCGGGCGGGGCGGGCCAGGGGAATCTACACTGAAGCTTTCTTT.

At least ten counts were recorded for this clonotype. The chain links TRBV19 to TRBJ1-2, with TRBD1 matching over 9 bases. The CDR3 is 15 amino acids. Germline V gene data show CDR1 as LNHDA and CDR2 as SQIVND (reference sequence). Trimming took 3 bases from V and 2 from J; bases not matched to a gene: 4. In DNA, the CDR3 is TGTGCCAGTAGTATTGGCGGACAGGGGAACTATGGCTACACCTTC. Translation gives CASSIGGQGNYGYTF.

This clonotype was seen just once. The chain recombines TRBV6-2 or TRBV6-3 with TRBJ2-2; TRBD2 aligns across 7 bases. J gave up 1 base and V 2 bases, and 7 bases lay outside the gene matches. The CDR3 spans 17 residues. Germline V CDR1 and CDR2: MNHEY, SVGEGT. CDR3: CASSYTELARNTGELFF. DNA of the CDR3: TGTGCCAGCAGTTACACTGAACTAGCGAGGAACACCGGGGAGCTGTTTTTT.

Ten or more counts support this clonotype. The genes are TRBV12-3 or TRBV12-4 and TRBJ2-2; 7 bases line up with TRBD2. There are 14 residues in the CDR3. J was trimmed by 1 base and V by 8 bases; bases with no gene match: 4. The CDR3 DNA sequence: TGTGCCAGCGCAGGACTAGTGAACACCGGGGAGCTGTTTTTT. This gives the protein CASAGLVNTGELFF.

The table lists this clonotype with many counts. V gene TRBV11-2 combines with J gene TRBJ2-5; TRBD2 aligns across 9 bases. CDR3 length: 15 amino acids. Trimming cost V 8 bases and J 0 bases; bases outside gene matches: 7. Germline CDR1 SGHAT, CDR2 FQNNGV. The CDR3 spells CASQRRLADQETQYF. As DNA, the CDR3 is TGTGCCAGCCAACGCCGACTAGCGGACCAAGAGACCCAGTACTTC.

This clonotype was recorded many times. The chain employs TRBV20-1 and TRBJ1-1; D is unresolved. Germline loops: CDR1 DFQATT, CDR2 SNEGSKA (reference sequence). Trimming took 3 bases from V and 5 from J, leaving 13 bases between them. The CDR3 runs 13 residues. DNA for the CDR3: TGCAGTGCTAGCTTGGGGTTTGGGACTGAAGCTTTCTTT. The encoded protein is CSASLGFGTEAFF.

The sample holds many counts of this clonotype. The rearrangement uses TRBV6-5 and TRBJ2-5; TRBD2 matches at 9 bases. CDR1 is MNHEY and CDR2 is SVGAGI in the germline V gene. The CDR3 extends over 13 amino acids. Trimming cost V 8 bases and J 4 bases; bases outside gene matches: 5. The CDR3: CASLAGVAETQYF. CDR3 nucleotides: TGTGCCAGCTTAGCGGGAGTGGCAGAGACCCAGTACTTC.

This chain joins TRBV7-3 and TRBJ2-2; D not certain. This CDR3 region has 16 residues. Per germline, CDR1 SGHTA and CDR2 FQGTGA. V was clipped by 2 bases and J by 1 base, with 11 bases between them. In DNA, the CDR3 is TGTGCCAGCAGCTTACACGCCCCGGGGAACACCGGGGAGCTGTTTTTT. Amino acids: CASSLHAPGNTGELFF.

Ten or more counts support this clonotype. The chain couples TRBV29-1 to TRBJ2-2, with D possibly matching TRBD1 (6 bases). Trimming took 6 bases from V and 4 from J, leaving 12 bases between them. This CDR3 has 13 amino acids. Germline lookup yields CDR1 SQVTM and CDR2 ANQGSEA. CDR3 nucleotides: TGCAGCGTCTCGACAGGCGGCACCGGGGAGCTGTTTTTT. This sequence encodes CSVSTGGTGELFF.

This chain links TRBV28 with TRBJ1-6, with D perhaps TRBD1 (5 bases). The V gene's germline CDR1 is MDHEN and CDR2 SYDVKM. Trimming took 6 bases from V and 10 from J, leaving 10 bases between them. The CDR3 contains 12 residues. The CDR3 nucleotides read TGTGCCAGCAGGTTGGACATCTCACCCCTCCACTTT. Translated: CASRLDISPLHF.

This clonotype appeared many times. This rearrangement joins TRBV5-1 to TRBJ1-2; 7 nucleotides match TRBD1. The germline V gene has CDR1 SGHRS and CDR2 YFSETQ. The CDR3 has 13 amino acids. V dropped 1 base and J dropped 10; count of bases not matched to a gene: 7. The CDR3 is CASSLTGTAHYTF. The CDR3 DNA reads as TGCGCCAGCAGCTTGACCGGGACAGCTCACTACACCTTC.

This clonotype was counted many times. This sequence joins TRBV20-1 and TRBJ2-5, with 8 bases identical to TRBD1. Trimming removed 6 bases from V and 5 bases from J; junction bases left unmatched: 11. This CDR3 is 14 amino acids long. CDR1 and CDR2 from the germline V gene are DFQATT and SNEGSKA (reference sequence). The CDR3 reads CSADRGTTRETQYF. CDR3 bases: TGCAGTGCAGACAGGGGTACGACACGTGAGACCCAGTACTTC.

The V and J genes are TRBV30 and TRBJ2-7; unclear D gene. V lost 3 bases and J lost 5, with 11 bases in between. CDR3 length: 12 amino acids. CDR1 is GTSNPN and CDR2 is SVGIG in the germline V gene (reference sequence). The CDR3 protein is CAWSPLSNEQYF. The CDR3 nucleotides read TGTGCCTGGAGCCCCCTTTCGAACGAGCAGTACTTC. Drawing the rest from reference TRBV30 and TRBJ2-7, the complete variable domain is SQTIHQWPATLVQPVGSPLSLECTVEGTSNPNLYWYRQAAGRGLQLLFYSVGIGQISSEVPQNLSASRPQDRQFILSSKKLLLSDSGFYLCAWSPLSNEQYFGPGTRLTVT.

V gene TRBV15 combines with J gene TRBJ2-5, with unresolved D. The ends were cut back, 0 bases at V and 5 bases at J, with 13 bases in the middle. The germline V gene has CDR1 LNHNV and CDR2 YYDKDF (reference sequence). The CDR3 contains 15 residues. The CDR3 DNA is TGTGCCACCAGCAGAGAAGGCCATAAAGTGGAGACCCAGTACTTC. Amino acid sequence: CATSREGHKVETQYF.

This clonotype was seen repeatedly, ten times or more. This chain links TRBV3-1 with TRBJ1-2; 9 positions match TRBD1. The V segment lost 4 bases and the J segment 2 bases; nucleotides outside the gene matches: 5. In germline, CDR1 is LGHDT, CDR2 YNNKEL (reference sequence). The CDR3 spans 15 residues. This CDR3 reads CASSPLDRGNYGYTF. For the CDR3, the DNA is TGTGCCAGCAGCCCACTGGACAGGGGCAACTATGGCTACACCTTC.

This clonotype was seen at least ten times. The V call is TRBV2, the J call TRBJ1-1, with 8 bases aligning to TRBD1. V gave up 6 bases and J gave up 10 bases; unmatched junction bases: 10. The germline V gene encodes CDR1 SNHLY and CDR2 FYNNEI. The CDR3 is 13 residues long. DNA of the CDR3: TGTGCCAGCAGCCCCACTACGACAGGGGTAGCTTTCTTT. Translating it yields CASSPTTTGVAFF.

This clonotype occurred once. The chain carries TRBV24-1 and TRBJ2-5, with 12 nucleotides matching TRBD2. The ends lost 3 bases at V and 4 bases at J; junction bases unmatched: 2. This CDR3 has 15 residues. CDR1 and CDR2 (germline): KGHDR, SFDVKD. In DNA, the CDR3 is TGTGCCACCAGTGATCGGGGACTAGCGGGAGAGACCCAGTACTTC. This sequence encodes CATSDRGLAGETQYF.

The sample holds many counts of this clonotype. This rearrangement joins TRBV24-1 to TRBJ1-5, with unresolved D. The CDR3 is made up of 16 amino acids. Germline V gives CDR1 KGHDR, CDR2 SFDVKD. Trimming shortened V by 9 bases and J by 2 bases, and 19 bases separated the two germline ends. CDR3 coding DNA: TGTGCCACCGAAGGGAACGGACTCTTAGGCAATCAGCCCCAGCATTTT. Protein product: CATEGNGLLGNQPQHF.

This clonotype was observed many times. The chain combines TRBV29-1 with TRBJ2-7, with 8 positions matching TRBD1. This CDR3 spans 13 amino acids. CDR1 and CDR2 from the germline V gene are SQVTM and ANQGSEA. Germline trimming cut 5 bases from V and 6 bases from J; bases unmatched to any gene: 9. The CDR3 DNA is TGCAGCGTTCGCGGACAGGGAAAAGGCGAGCAGTACTTC. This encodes CSVRGQGKGEQYF.

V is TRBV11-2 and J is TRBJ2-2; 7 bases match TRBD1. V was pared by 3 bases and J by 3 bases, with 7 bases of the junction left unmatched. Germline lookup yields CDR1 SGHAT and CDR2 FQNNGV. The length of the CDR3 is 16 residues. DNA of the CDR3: TGTGCCAGCAGCTTCCCGGGACAGACATACACCGGGGAGCTGTTTTTT. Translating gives CASSFPGQTYTGELFF.

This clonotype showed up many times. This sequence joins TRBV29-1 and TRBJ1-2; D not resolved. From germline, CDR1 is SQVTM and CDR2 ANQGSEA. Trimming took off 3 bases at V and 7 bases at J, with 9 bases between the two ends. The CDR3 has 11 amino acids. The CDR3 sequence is CSVDLVSGYTF. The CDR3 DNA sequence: TGCAGCGTTGATTTGGTTTCTGGCTACACCTTC.